The rows below give T cell receptor beta chains drawn from one sample of a study of radiotherapy plus CTLA-4 blockade in lung cancer. Assay: immunoSEQ multiplex PCR; the TCRdb copy retains only in-frame clones and omits some. The table shows tens of thousands of clones, with 83% occurring only once. Sequences were derived from peripheral blood, sampled from a patient treated with radiotherapy plus ipilimumab. These receptors all come from a human donor with non-small cell lung cancer who had stable disease on radiotherapy plus ipilimumab. Each CDR3 is given with its conserved first and last residue. Each record gives: clone size, D gene, J gene, CDR3 length, V gene, CDR3 DNA, CDR3 protein. D genes are given only for firm matches. Only part of the rows carry a size: once, few, many, or a class if the clone is expanded.

clone size: NA
D gene: NA
J gene: TRBJ1-1
CDR3 length: 13
V gene: TRBV7-8
CDR3 DNA: TGTGCCAGCAGCTGGCGTGGGAACACTGAAGCTTTCTTT
CDR3 protein: CASSWRGNTEAFF

clone size: NA
D gene: NA
J gene: TRBJ2-1
CDR3 length: 15
V gene: TRBV28
CDR3 DNA: TGTGCCAGCAGTTCCGCAGACGACCATTACAATGAGCAGTTCTTC
CDR3 protein: CASSSADDHYNEQFF

clone size: NA
D gene: TRBD1
J gene: TRBJ1-2
CDR3 length: 15
V gene: TRBV28
CDR3 DNA: TGTGCCAGCAGTTTACAGGGGGCAGGGATCTATGGCTACACCTTC
CDR3 protein: CASSLQGAGIYGYTF

clone size: NA
D gene: NA
J gene: TRBJ1-3
CDR3 length: 15
V gene: TRBV6-1
CDR3 DNA: TGTGCCAGCAGTGAACCAGGGAAGGCTGGAAACACCATATATTTT
CDR3 protein: CASSEPGKAGNTIYF

clone size: once
D gene: TRBD2
J gene: TRBJ2-1
CDR3 length: 17
V gene: TRBV5-1
CDR3 DNA: TGCGCCAGCAGCTTGCCGGGACTAGCGGGGGGGCTCAATGAGCAGTTCTTC
CDR3 protein: CASSLPGLAGGLNEQFF

clone size: NA
D gene: NA
J gene: TRBJ2-2
CDR3 length: 14
V gene: TRBV2
CDR3 DNA: TGTGCCAGCAGAACGGACGGCCGCGGCGGGGAGCTGTTTTTT
CDR3 protein: CASRTDGRGGELFF

clone size: NA
D gene: TRBD2
J gene: TRBJ2-1
CDR3 length: 15
V gene: TRBV6-4
CDR3 DNA: TGTGCCAGCAGTTCCGGGACTAGCGGATCGGATGAGCAGTTCTTC
CDR3 protein: CASSSGTSGSDEQFF

clone size: NA
D gene: TRBD1
J gene: TRBJ2-5
CDR3 length: 11
V gene: TRBV16
CDR3 DNA: TGTGCCAGCAGCTCCGGGACAGTGTTGTACTTC
CDR3 protein: CASSSGTVLYF

clone size: NA
D gene: NA
J gene: TRBJ2-4
CDR3 length: 17
V gene: TRBV11-2
CDR3 DNA: TGTGCCAGCAGCTTGGGTGACTGGTTCTTAGCCAAAAACATTCAGTACTTC
CDR3 protein: CASSLGDWFLAKNIQYF

clone size: once
D gene: TRBD2
J gene: TRBJ2-1
CDR3 length: 13
V gene: TRBV29-1
CDR3 DNA: TGCAGCGTCGGGACTATAAAACACAATGAGCAGTTCTTC
CDR3 protein: CSVGTIKHNEQFF

clone size: NA
D gene: TRBD2
J gene: TRBJ2-7
CDR3 length: 15
V gene: TRBV18
CDR3 DNA: TGTGCCAGCTCACCATCGACTAGCGGGAAATACGAGCAGTACTTC
CDR3 protein: CASSPSTSGKYEQYF

clone size: NA
D gene: NA
J gene: TRBJ1-4
CDR3 length: 15
V gene: TRBV27
CDR3 DNA: TGTGCCACCAGGGGCCTAGACGCAACTAATGAAAAACTGTTTTTT
CDR3 protein: CATRGLDATNEKLFF

clone size: NA
D gene: TRBD1
J gene: TRBJ1-1
CDR3 length: 16
V gene: TRBV28
CDR3 DNA: TGTGCCAGCAGTCCATACGGGGGACAGGGGAACACTGAAGCTTTCTTT
CDR3 protein: CASSPYGGQGNTEAFF

clone size: NA
D gene: NA
J gene: TRBJ1-2
CDR3 length: 11
V gene: TRBV30
CDR3 DNA: TGTGCCTGGAGTGGGGGACAAGTCTACACCTTC
CDR3 protein: CAWSGGQVYTF

clone size: few
D gene: TRBD2
J gene: TRBJ2-7
CDR3 length: 15
V gene: TRBV6-1
CDR3 DNA: TGTGCCAGCAGTGAATTAGCGGGGGGCTCCTACGAGCAGTACTTC
CDR3 protein: CASSELAGGSYEQYF

clone size: NA
D gene: TRBD1
J gene: TRBJ1-2
CDR3 length: 15
V gene: TRBV6-6
CDR3 DNA: TGTGCCAGCAGTCCAGGGACAGGGAATAACTATGGCTACACCTTC
CDR3 protein: CASSPGTGNNYGYTF

clone size: NA
D gene: NA
J gene: TRBJ2-3
CDR3 length: 16
V gene: TRBV5-1
CDR3 DNA: TGCGCCAGCAGCCCCCCTTCAAGGGCTAGCACAGATACGCAGTATTTT
CDR3 protein: CASSPPSRASTDTQYF

clone size: NA
D gene: NA
J gene: TRBJ1-5
CDR3 length: 16
V gene: TRBV7-8
CDR3 DNA: TGTGCCAGCAGCTCGAGCCGGGTGGGGAGGGTGCAGCCCCAGCATTTT
CDR3 protein: CASSSSRVGRVQPQHF

clone size: NA
D gene: NA
J gene: TRBJ2-2
CDR3 length: 15
V gene: TRBV28
CDR3 DNA: TGTGCCAGCAGTTTGGACGTTTTGAACACCGGGGAGCTGTTTTTT
CDR3 protein: CASSLDVLNTGELFF

clone size: NA
D gene: NA
J gene: TRBJ1-4
CDR3 length: 13
V gene: TRBV2
CDR3 DNA: TGTGCCAGCAGTGACCGGCTTAATGAAAAACTGTTTTTT
CDR3 protein: CASSDRLNEKLFF

clone size: NA
D gene: NA
J gene: TRBJ2-3
CDR3 length: 15
V gene: TRBV5-1
CDR3 DNA: TGCGCCAGCAGCTTGGTTGCCGCCAGCACAGATACGCAGTATTTT
CDR3 protein: CASSLVAASTDTQYF

clone size: NA
D gene: TRBD1
J gene: TRBJ2-7
CDR3 length: 16
V gene: TRBV27
CDR3 DNA: TGTGCCAGCAGTACCGGGACAGGGCTGTCCTCCTACGAGCAGTACTTC
CDR3 protein: CASSTGTGLSSYEQYF

clone size: NA
D gene: NA
J gene: TRBJ1-5
CDR3 length: 15
V gene: TRBV19
CDR3 DNA: TGTGCCAGTAGTATAGGACTGAATAGCAATCAGCCCCAGCATTTT
CDR3 protein: CASSIGLNSNQPQHF

clone size: NA
D gene: NA
J gene: TRBJ1-6
CDR3 length: 15
V gene: TRBV19
CDR3 DNA: TGTGCCAGTAGTATGATCGACACATATAATTCACCCCTCCACTTT
CDR3 protein: CASSMIDTYNSPLHF

clone size: NA
D gene: TRBD1
J gene: TRBJ2-5
CDR3 length: 13
V gene: TRBV5-1
CDR3 DNA: TGCGCCAGCAGCGTGGACAGGGTAAAGACCCAGTACTTC
CDR3 protein: CASSVDRVKTQYF

clone size: NA
D gene: NA
J gene: TRBJ1-5
CDR3 length: 15
V gene: TRBV9
CDR3 DNA: TGTGCCAGCAGCGTAGGACTTTATAGCAATCAGCCCCAGCATTTT
CDR3 protein: CASSVGLYSNQPQHF

clone size: NA
D gene: NA
J gene: TRBJ1-5
CDR3 length: 14
V gene: TRBV2
CDR3 DNA: TGTGCCAGCAGTGCAGGAGGGACGTCAGGGGCCCAGCATTTT
CDR3 protein: CASSAGGTSGAQHF

clone size: NA
D gene: NA
J gene: TRBJ1-5
CDR3 length: 12
V gene: TRBV27
CDR3 DNA: TGTGCCAGCAGTTTAGGGGGTCAGCCCCAGCATTTT
CDR3 protein: CASSLGGQPQHF

clone size: few
D gene: TRBD2
J gene: TRBJ2-5
CDR3 length: 16
V gene: TRBV5-8
CDR3 DNA: TGTGCCAGCAGCCAATTCGGGACTAGCGGACGGGAGACCCAGTACTTC
CDR3 protein: CASSQFGTSGRETQYF

clone size: once
D gene: TRBD1
J gene: TRBJ1-1
CDR3 length: 12
V gene: TRBV30
CDR3 DNA: TGTGCCTCAAACAGGGGCGGCACTGAAGCTTTCTTT
CDR3 protein: CASNRGGTEAFF

clone size: NA
D gene: TRBD1
J gene: TRBJ1-2
CDR3 length: 14
V gene: TRBV18
CDR3 DNA: TGTGCCAGCTCACCAGGGACAGACCTCTATGGCTACACCTTC
CDR3 protein: CASSPGTDLYGYTF

clone size: NA
D gene: TRBD1
J gene: TRBJ1-1
CDR3 length: 12
V gene: TRBV10-2
CDR3 DNA: TGCGCCAGCAGTGCAGGGGGTACTGAAGCTTTCTTT
CDR3 protein: CASSAGGTEAFF

clone size: NA
D gene: NA
J gene: TRBJ2-3
CDR3 length: 16
V gene: TRBV18
CDR3 DNA: TGTGCCAGCTCACCACCGAAGGGGGTGTCCACAGATACGCAGTATTTT
CDR3 protein: CASSPPKGVSTDTQYF

clone size: NA
D gene: TRBD2
J gene: TRBJ2-3
CDR3 length: 15
V gene: TRBV11-2
CDR3 DNA: TGTGCCAGCAGCTTAAGCGGGAGAGGCACAGATACGCAGTATTTT
CDR3 protein: CASSLSGRGTDTQYF

clone size: few
D gene: NA
J gene: TRBJ1-5
CDR3 length: 14
V gene: TRBV18
CDR3 DNA: TGTGCCAGCTCACTAAACAGGGACCATAAGGCCCAGCATTTT
CDR3 protein: CASSLNRDHKAQHF

clone size: NA
D gene: TRBD1
J gene: TRBJ2-1
CDR3 length: 15
V gene: TRBV5-7
CDR3 DNA: TGTGCCAGCAGAAATACGGGACAGTCCTACAATGAGCAGTTCTTC
CDR3 protein: CASRNTGQSYNEQFF

clone size: NA
D gene: NA
J gene: TRBJ2-1
CDR3 length: 19
V gene: TRBV27
CDR3 DNA: TGTGCCAGCAGTTGGGGGGGGCTGGGCAGGGCAAAATCCTACAATGAGCAGTTCTTC
CDR3 protein: CASSWGGLGRAKSYNEQFF

clone size: NA
D gene: NA
J gene: TRBJ2-5
CDR3 length: 13
V gene: TRBV9
CDR3 DNA: TGTGCCAGCAGCCGACGGCCCAAAGAGACCCAGTACTTC
CDR3 protein: CASSRRPKETQYF

clone size: NA
D gene: NA
J gene: TRBJ2-7
CDR3 length: 11
V gene: TRBV28
CDR3 DNA: TGTGCCAGCAGGAACTCCTACGAGCAGTACTTC
CDR3 protein: CASRNSYEQYF